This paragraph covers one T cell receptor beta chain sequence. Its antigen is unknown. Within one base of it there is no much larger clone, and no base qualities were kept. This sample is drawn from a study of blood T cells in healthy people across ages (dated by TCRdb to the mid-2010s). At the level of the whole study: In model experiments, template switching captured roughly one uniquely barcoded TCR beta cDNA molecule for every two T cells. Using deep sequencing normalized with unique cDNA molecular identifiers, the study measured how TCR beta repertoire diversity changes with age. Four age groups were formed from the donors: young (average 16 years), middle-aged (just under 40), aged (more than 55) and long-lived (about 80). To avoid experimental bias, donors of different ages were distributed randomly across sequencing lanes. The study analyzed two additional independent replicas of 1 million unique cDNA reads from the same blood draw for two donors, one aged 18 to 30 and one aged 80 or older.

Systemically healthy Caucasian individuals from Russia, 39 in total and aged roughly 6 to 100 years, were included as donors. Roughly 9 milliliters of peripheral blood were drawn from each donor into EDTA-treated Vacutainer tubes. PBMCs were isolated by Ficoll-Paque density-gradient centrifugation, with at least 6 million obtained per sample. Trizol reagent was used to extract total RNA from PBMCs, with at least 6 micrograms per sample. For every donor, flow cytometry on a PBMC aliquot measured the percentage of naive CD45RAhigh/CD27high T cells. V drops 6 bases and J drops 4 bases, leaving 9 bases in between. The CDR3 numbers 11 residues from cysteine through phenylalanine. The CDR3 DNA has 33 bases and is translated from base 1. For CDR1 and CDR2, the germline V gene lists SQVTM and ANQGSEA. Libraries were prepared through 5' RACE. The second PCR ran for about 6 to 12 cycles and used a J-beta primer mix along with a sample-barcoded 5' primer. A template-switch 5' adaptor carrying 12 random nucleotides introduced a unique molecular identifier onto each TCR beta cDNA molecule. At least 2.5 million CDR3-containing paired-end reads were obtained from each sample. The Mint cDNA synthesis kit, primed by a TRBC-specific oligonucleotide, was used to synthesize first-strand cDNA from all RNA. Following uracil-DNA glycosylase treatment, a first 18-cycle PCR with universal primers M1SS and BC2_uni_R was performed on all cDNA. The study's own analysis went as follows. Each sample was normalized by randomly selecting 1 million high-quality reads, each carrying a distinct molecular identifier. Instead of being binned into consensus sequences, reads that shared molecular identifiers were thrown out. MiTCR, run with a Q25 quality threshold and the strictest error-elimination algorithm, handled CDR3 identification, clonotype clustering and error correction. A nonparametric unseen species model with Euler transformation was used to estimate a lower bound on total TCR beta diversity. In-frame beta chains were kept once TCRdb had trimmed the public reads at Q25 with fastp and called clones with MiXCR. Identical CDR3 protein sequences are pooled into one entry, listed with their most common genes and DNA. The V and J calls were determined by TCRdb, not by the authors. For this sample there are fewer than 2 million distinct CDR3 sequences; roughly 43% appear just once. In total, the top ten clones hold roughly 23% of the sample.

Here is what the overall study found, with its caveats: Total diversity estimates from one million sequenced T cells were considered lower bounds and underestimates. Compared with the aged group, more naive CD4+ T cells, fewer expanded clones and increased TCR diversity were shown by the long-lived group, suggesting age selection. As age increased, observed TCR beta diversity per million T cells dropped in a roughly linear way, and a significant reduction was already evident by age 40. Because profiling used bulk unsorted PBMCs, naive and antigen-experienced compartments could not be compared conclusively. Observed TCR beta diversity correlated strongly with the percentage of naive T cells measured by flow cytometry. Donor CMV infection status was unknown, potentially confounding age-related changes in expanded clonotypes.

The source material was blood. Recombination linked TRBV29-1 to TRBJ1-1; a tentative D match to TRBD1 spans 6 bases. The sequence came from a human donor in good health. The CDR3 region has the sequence CSVAGATEAFF. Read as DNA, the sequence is TGCAGCGTCGCAGGGGCCACTGAAGCTTTCTTT.